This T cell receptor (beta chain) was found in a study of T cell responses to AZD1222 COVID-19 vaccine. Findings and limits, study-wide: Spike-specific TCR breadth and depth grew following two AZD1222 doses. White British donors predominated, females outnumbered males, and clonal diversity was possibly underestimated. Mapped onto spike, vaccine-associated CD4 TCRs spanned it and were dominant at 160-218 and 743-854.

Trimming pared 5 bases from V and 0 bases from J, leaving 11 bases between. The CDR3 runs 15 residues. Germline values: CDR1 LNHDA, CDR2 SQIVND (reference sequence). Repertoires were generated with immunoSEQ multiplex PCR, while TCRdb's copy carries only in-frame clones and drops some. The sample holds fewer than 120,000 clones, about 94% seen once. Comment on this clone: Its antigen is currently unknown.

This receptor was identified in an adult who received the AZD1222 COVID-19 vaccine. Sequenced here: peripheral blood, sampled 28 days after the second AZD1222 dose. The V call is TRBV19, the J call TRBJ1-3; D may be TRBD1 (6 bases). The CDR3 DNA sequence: TGTGCCAGTAGTCCCGGACAGAGCTCTGGAAACACCATATATTTT. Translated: CASSPGQSSGNTIYF.